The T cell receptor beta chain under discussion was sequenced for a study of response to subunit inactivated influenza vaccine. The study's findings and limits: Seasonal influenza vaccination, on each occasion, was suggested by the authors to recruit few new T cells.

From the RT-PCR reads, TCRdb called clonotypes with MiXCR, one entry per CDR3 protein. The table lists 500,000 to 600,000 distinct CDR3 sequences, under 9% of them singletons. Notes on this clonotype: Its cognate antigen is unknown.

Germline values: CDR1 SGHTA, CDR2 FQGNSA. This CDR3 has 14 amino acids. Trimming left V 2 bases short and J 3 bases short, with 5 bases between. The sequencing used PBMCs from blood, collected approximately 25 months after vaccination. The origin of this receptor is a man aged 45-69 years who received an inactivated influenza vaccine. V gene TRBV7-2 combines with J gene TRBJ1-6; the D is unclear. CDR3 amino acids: CASSLLGYNSPLHF. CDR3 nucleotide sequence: TGTGCCAGCAGCTTACTGGGCTATAATTCACCCCTCCACTTT.